This T cell receptor beta chain was observed in a study of blood T cell repertoires in COVID-19 (TCRdb year 2020). About the study as a whole: Samples covering the acute and convalescent phases of COVID-19 were provided by collaborators in the United States, Italy and Spain. The prospective study material was composed of cDNA or gDNA derived from T cells, B-cell-depleted T cells, or PBMCs. The dataset comprised deeply sampled blood TCRbeta repertoires from subjects exposed to, actively infected with, or recovered from COVID-19. The repertoires were released in a freely available public database intended as a resource for research on the immune response to SARS-CoV-2. The samples were drawn from the first 160 participants of the ongoing ImmuneRACE study and from some 1,300 subjects provided by 6 global collaborators. A de-identified subject ID, COVID-19 status, age in years and sex were almost always included in the sample metadata. Where HLA class I and class II types were available, the types were taken from metadata supplied by the sample provider, not from assay-based typing. The study at large found these results: How much clinical and demographic metadata was included differed by source and by participant, and the metadata was provided uncurated.

Participants in the prospective study were enrolled through a virtual design, were aged about 18 to 89 years, and lived in about 25 United States geographic areas. To assign participants to cohorts, the prospective study relied on clinical history that participants themselves reported in a screening survey and a study questionnaire. In the prospective study, mobile phlebotomists collected whole blood, serum and a nasopharyngeal or oropharyngeal swab from each participant. Over an approximately 2-month period, participants in the prospective study had the option of providing additional blood draws and questionnaires. Before DNA extraction, blood samples from the prospective study were shipped at room temperature or frozen. The immunoSEQ Assay, a bias-controlled multiplex PCR, was used to amplify TCRbeta CDR3 regions from genomic DNA. The paper's processing steps were these. Nucleated cell counts per sample were estimated from amplification of reference gene primers within the assay. To quantify the absolute abundance of each unique TCRbeta CDR3 rearrangement, sequence reads were collapsed and filtered. For each sample, productive Simpson clonality was calculated as the square root of Simpson's diversity index across productive rearrangements. TCRdb mirrors the immuneACCESS table, restricted to in-frame sequences. Some clones are absent from its copies; in checked studies, under half trace to an unresolved V gene, and the reason for the others is unknown. That table supplies the V and J calls and clone size; D and trimming were determined from the DNA. The sample profile shows 200,000 or so clones; roughly 89% of them were found once. The ten largest clones add up to 2% to 2.5% of the sample.

V was cut back by 0 bases and J by 4 bases, leaving a gap of 9 bases between them. As encoded in the germline V gene (reference sequence), CDR1 is LNHDA while CDR2 is SQIVND. Inclusive of the bounding cysteine and phenylalanine, the CDR3 is 14 residues long. Of the read, only the CDR3 DNA is kept; its 42 bases are in frame from base 1. Concerning this clone itself: Its antigen is unknown. There are no base qualities to consult, and no much larger clone falls within one base.

The rearrangement combines TRBV19 with TRBJ1-1; the D segment cannot be called with confidence. The receptor was isolated from a woman between 40 and 50 years old with acute COVID-19. Sequencing was done on a sample of PBMCs or T cells enriched from blood (not recorded which). The DNA reads as follows: TGTGCCAGTAGTATAGATCCAGTTGGCACTGAAGCTTTCTTT. It translates to CASSIDPVGTEAFF. The full variable domain, with segments outside the CDR3 supplied by the reference TRBV19 and TRBJ1-1 proteins, appears as DGGITQSPKYLFRKEGQNVTLSCEQNLNHDAMYWYRQDPGQGLRLIYYSQIVNDFQKGDIAEGYSVSREKKESFPLTVTSAQKNPTAFYLCASSIDPVGTEAFFGQGTRLTVV.